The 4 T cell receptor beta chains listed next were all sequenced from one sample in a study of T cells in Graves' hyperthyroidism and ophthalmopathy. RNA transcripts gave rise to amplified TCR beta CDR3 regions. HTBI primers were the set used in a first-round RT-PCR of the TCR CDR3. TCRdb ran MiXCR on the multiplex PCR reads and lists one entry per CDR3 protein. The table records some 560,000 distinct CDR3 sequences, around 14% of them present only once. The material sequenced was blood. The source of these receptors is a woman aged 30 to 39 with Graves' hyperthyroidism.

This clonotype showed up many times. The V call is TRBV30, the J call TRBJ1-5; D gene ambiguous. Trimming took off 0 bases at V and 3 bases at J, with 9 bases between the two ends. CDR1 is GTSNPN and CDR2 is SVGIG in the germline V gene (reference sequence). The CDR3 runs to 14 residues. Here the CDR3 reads CAWSVGTVNQPQHF. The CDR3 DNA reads TGTGCCTGGAGTGTAGGAACAGTCAATCAGCCCCAGCATTTT.

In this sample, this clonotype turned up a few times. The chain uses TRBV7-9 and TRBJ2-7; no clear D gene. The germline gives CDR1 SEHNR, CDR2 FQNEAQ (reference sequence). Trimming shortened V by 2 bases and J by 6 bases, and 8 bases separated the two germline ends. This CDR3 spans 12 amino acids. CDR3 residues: CASSLLGFEQYF. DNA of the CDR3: TGTGCCAGCAGCTTACTCGGATTCGAGCAGTACTTC.

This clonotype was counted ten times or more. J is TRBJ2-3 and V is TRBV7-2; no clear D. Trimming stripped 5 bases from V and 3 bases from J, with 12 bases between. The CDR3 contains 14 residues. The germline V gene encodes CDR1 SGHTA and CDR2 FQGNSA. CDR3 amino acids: CASSRPPVTDTQYF. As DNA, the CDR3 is TGTGCCAGCAGCCGGCCCCCGGTGACAGATACGCAGTATTTT.

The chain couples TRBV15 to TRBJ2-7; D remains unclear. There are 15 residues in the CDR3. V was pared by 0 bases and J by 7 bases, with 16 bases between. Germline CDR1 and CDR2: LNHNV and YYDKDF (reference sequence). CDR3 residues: CATSRDLGQLGEQYF. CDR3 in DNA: TGTGCCACCAGCAGAGATCTGGGCCAGCTGGGTGAGCAGTACTTC.